The following is a TCR beta chain sequence with its context. This clone has more than one count but fewer than ten. The antigen it binds to is not known. Base qualities are not at hand, and no much larger clone is one base apart. This entry is derived from a study of beta chain features in type 1 diabetes (dated by TCRdb to the late 2010s). Some background on the complete study: Mean age, gender distribution, total cell number and subset yield did not differ between patients and healthy donors. A total of roughly 99 million sorted cells were examined across all samples, and the number of cells per subset was strongly correlated with RNA yield. The study compared TCRB repertoires of sorted circulating CD4+ T cell subsets between recently diagnosed type 1 diabetes patients and matched healthy donors. Regulatory and stem cell-like memory subsets were obtained from only 8 patients and roughly 8 healthy donors, while naive and central memory subsets were obtained from all 30 or so donors.

Each donor gave one peripheral blood draw, averaging approximately 0.12 L, which was collected into heparinised tubes. A BD FACSAria II was used to sort naive, central memory, regulatory and stem cell-like memory CD4+ T cells with a panel that included CD45RO, CCR7, CD25, CD127, CD95 and CD27. Every sorted population had a purity above 95%. PBMCs were isolated immediately by Lymphoprep density gradient centrifugation and stained directly without culture. To minimize batch effects, samples were stained and sorted in pairs, one healthy donor with one patient per experiment. General conclusions and limits of the study: Type 1 diabetes patients showed a moderate but significant shortening of TCRB CDR3 length in all four CD4+ subsets. At VDJ recombination sites, type 1 diabetes patients had fewer insertions and more deleted nucleotides, which implies abnormalities in thymic rearrangement. Naive, central memory and regulatory TCRB repertoires appeared to be more alike among patients than among healthy donors. HLA sub-analyses involved small numbers of individuals, so any influence of HLA type on TCRB rearrangement remained unresolved. PCR may preferentially amplify shorter templates, but because patient and control samples were amplified and corrected together, any resulting skew would affect both groups equally. Sequencing cDNA rather than genomic DNA could over-represent highly expressing activated cells, although activation and CD3 levels did not differ between groups.

All of the isolated RNA was reverse transcribed with the High Capacity cDNA Reverse Transcription Kit, so expressed TCRB transcripts were sequenced. Deep immunoSEQ sequencing was performed on naive, central memory and regulatory T cell samples, with an average of roughly 4 million total reads per sample. Sorted cells were lysed in RLT buffer, and RNA was extracted using DNase-treated RNeasy Micro or Mini kits according to cell number. To prevent cross-contamination, each cell subset was processed individually, whereas patient and healthy donor samples were processed jointly. TCRB sequences were amplified from cDNA with the immunoSEQ multiplex PCR, producing 87-bp fragments spanning the CDR3 region. Amplicons were sequenced on the Illumina HiSeq platform. Regarding the original processing steps: PCR bias was computationally corrected using synthetic template baselines, reads within Hamming distance 2 were collapsed, and singletons that could not be merged were discarded. By aligning reads against IMGT, V, D and J genes, CDR3 length, and insertions or deletions at six rearrangement sites were assigned. Within each subset, clonotype counts were normalized to sorted cell number, and only after that were true diversity and Gini coefficients computed with the tcR R package. Repertoire sharing was quantified using the overlap coefficient calculated on TCRB nucleotide sequences. TCRdb obtained this table from immuneACCESS and retained in-frame rearrangements with V and J assigned. These tables miss some clones; where compared with another copy, unresolved V genes account for less than half of the shortfall, and the remainder is unexplained. V and J calls and clone size are as listed in that table; D and trimming were resolved from the DNA. In all, the sample holds 300,000 to 350,000 clones, and around 8% of those were seen once. Of the sample, less than 0.45% is held by the ten largest clones.

The clonotype comes from a woman under 30 in good health. Sequenced sample: central memory CD4+ T cells from blood.

The CDR3 protein: CASSYYGRVTDTQYF. The nucleotides read TGTGCCAGCAGTTACTACGGGAGGGTTACAGATACGCAGTATTTT. The rearranged chain carries TRBV27 and TRBJ2-3, with 8 central nucleotides matching TRBD2. Per the germline V gene (reference sequence), MNHEY is the CDR1 and SMNVEV is the CDR2. The CDR3 covers 15 residues, taking in both the cysteine and the phenylalanine. The CDR3 DNA has 45 bases and is translated from base 1. At the junction V is shortened by 4 bases and J by 3 bases; bases outside the gene matches: 6.